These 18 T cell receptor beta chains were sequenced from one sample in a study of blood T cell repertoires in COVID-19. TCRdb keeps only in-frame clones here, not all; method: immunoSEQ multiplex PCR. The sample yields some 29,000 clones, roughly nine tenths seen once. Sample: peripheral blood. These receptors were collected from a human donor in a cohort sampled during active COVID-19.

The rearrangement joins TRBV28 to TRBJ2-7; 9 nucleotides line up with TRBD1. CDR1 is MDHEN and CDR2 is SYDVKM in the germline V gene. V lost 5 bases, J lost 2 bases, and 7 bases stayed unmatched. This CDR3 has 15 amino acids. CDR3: CASSLPGQGTYEQYF. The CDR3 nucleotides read TGTGCCAGCAGTCTTCCGGGACAGGGCACCTACGAGCAGTACTTC. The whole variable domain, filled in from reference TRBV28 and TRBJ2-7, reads DVKVTQSSRYLVKRTGEKVFLECVQDMDHENMFWYRQDPGLGLRLIYFSYDVKMKEKGDIPEGYSVSREKKERFSLILESASTNQTSMYLCASSLPGQGTYEQYFGPGTRLTVT.

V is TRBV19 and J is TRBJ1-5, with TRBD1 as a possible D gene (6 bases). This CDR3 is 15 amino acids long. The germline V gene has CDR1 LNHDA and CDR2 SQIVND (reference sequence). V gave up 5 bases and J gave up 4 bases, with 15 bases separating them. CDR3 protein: CASSLQQGGNQPQHF. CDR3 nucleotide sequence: TGTGCCAGTAGTTTACAACAGGGTGGGAATCAGCCCCAGCATTTT.

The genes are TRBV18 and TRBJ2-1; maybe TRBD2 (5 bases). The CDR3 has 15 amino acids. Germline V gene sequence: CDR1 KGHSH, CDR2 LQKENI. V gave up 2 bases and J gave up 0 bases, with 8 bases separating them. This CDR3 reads CASSPSGSSYNEQFF. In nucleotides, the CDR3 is TGTGCCAGCTCACCATCGGGAAGCTCCTACAATGAGCAGTTCTTC.

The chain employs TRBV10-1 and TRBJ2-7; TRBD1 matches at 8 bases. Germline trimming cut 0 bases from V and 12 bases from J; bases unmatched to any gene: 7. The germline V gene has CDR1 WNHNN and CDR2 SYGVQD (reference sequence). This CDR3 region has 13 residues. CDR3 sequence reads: CASSESAQGVPYF. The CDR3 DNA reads TGCGCCAGCAGTGAGTCGGCACAGGGGGTTCCGTACTTC.

This chain's CDR3 is CASSRNSGTGGGFVYEQYF. CDR3 in DNA: TGCGCCAGCAGCCGGAATTCCGGGACAGGGGGCGGATTTGTCTACGAGCAGTACTTC. The chain has TRBV4-1 and TRBJ2-7; 12 bases are shared with TRBD1. The V gene end was trimmed by 4 bases and the J gene end by 3 bases; junction bases not matched to a gene: 16. CDR3 length: 19 residues. The germline V gene has CDR1 MGHRA and CDR2 YSYEKL.

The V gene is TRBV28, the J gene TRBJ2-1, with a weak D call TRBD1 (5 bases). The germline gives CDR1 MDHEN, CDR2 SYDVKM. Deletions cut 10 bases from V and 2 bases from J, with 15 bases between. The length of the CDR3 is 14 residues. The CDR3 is CATTPTDTYNEQFF. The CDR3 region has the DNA TGTGCCACAACTCCGACGGACACCTACAATGAGCAGTTCTTC.

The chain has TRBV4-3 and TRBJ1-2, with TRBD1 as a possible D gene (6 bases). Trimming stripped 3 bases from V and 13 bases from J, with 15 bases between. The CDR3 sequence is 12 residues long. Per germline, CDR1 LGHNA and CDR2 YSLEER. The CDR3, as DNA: TGCGCCAGCAGCCATGGTCCACAGGGTTTCACCTTC. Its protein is CASSHGPQGFTF.

CDR3 DNA sequence: TGTGCCACCAGCACGTGGACTAGCGGGCGCTCTGGGGATACGCAGTATTTT. Amino acid sequence: CATSTWTSGRSGDTQYF. The chain employs TRBV15 and TRBJ2-3; 11 bases align to TRBD2. J gave up 6 bases and V 4 bases, and 12 bases lay outside the gene matches. Germline V gene data show CDR1 as LNHNV and CDR2 as YYDKDF (reference sequence). The CDR3 has 17 residues.

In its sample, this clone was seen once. CDR3 DNA sequence: TGTGCCAGCAGCTTAGGTCTGGGACAGGGTTCACCCCTCCACTTT. Residues: CASSLGLGQGSPLHF. J is TRBJ1-6 and V is TRBV7-2, with 9 bases identical to TRBD1. V shed 1 base, J shed 9 bases, and the junction held 4 bases outside the gene matches. The CDR3 runs to 15 residues. Germline CDR1 reads SGHTA; CDR2 reads FQGNSA.

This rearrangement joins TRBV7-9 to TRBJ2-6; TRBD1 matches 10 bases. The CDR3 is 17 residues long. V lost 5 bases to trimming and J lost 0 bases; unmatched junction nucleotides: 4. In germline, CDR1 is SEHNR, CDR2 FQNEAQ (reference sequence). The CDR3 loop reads CASSRTGGYSGANVLTF. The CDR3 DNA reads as TGTGCCAGCAGCCGGACAGGGGGTTACTCTGGGGCCAACGTCCTGACTTTC.

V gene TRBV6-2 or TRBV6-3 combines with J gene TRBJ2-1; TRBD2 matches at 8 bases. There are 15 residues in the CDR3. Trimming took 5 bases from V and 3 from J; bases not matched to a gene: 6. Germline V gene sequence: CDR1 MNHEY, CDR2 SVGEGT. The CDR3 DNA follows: TGTGCCAGCAGTAGTAGACTAGCGAGCTACAATGAGCAGTTCTTC. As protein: CASSSRLASYNEQFF.

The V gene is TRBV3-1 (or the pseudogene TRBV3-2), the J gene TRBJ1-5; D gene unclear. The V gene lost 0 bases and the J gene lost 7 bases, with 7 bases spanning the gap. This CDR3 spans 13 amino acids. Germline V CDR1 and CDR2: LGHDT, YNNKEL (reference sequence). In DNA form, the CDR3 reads TGTGCCAGCAGCCAAGATCAGAAACAGCCCCAGCATTTT. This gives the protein CASSQDQKQPQHF.

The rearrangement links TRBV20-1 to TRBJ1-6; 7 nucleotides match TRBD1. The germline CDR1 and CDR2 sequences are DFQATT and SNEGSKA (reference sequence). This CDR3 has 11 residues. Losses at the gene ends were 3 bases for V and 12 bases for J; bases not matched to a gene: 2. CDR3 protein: CSASQGEPLHF. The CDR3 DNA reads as TGCAGTGCTAGCCAGGGGGAACCCCTCCACTTT.

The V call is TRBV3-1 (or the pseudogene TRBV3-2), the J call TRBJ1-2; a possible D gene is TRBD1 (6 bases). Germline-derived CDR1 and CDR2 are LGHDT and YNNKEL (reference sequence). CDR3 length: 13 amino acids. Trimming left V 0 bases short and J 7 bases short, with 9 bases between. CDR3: CASSQERGSGYTF. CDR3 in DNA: TGTGCCAGCAGCCAAGAGAGGGGGTCTGGCTACACCTTC.

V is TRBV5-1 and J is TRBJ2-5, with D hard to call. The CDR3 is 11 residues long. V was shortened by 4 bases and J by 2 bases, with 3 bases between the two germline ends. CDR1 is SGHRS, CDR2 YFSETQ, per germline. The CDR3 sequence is CASSLQETQYF. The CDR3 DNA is TGCGCCAGCAGCCTTCAAGAGACCCAGTACTTC.

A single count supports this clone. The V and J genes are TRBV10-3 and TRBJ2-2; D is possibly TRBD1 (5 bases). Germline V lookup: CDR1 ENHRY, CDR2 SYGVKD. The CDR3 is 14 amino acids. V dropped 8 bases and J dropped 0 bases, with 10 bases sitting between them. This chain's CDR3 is CAIGHVANTGELFF. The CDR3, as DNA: TGTGCCATCGGACACGTCGCGAACACCGGGGAGCTGTTTTTT.

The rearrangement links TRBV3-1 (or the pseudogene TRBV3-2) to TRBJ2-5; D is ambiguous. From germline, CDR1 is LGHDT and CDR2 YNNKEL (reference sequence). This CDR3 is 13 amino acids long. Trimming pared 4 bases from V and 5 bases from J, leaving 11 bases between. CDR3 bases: TGTGCCAGCAGCCCCCGCGGCTATGAGACCCAGTACTTC. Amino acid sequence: CASSPRGYETQYF.

CDR3 sequence reads: CASSLGTSYGYTF. CDR3 DNA: TGTGCCAGCAGCTTGGGGACATCCTATGGCTACACCTTC. The chain combines TRBV7-6 with TRBJ1-2, with D possibly matching TRBD1 (6 bases). The CDR3 sequence is 13 residues long. Trimming took off 3 bases at V and 4 bases at J, with 9 bases between the two ends. Germline lookup yields CDR1 SGHVS and CDR2 FNYEAQ.